One and the same sample provided the 7 T cell receptor beta chains below, sequenced in a study of T cell responses to AZD1222 COVID-19 vaccine. The protocol was immunoSEQ multiplex PCR, while the TCRdb copy is restricted to in-frame clones and leaves out a portion. The table shows tens of thousands of clones, with approximately 83% occurring only once. This specimen was peripheral blood, taken 28 days after the second AZD1222 dose. These receptors came from an adult who received the AZD1222 COVID-19 vaccine.

The chain employs TRBV19 and TRBJ1-1, with D possibly TRBD1 on 5 matching bases. CDR3 length equals 14 residues. The V end was cut by 9 bases, the J end by 1 base, with 15 bases between. Germline V gene lookup returns CDR1 LNHDA and CDR2 SQIVND (reference sequence). CDR3 coding DNA: TGTGCCAGCCATCCGACAGACAAGAACACTGAAGCTTTCTTT. As protein: CASHPTDKNTEAFF.

In its sample, this clone was seen once. V and J are TRBV28 and TRBJ1-6; tentative D call: TRBD1 (5 bases). Trimming removed 11 bases at V and 0 bases at J, with 11 bases between. There are 14 residues in the CDR3. The germline V gene encodes CDR1 MDHEN and CDR2 SYDVKM. The CDR3 protein is CAHGGVSYNSPLHF. CDR3 DNA: TGTGCCCATGGGGGGGTCTCCTATAATTCACCCCTCCACTTT.

The chain employs TRBV19 and TRBJ1-3; D call uncertain. In germline, CDR1 is LNHDA, CDR2 SQIVND (reference sequence). The CDR3 covers 16 residues. The ends were cut back, 5 bases at V and 0 bases at J, with 14 bases in the middle. CDR3 loop: CASSPPPRYSGNTIYF. The CDR3 DNA reads as TGTGCCAGTAGTCCTCCCCCGAGGTACTCTGGAAACACCATATATTTT.

This sequence joins TRBV6-6 and TRBJ2-5; 14 positions agree with TRBD2. Trimming at V came to 6 bases and at J to 4 bases, leaving 10 bases not matched to a gene. CDR3 length equals 17 residues. Germline lookup yields CDR1 MNHNY and CDR2 SVGAGI (reference sequence). CDR3 nucleotide sequence: TGTGCCAGCAGCCGAGGACTAGCGGGGGGTTCTATAGAGACCCAGTACTTC. Protein product: CASSRGLAGGSIETQYF.

The chain links TRBV20-1 to TRBJ1-5; TRBD1 is a possible D gene (5 bases). Per the germline V gene, CDR1 is DFQATT and CDR2 is SNEGSKA (reference sequence). Trimming pared 3 bases from V and 0 bases from J, leaving 18 bases between. The length of the CDR3 is 17 residues. CDR3 amino acids: CSASQGQGAYSNQPQHF. As DNA, the CDR3 is TGCAGTGCTAGTCAAGGCCAGGGCGCGTATAGCAATCAGCCCCAGCATTTT.

V and J are TRBV28 and TRBJ1-2; no definite D call. There are 13 residues in the CDR3. Germline V lookup: CDR1 MDHEN, CDR2 SYDVKM. The V and J ends lost 5 bases and 5 bases respectively, with 12 bases between them. For the CDR3, the DNA is TGTGCCAGCAGTCGGTACGGTGGGTATGGCTACACCTTC. It yields the protein CASSRYGGYGYTF.

The chain joins TRBV7-2 to TRBJ1-4; maybe TRBD1 (6 bases). Per the germline V gene, CDR1 is SGHTA and CDR2 is FQGNSA. CDR3 length equals 18 residues. Trimming stripped 1 base from V and 0 bases from J, with 15 bases between. The DNA for the CDR3 is TGTGCCAGCAGCTTAGGACCCACAGGGATTTCAACTAATGAAAAACTGTTTTTT. Residues: CASSLGPTGISTNEKLFF. The full variable domain, in which reference TRBV7-2 and TRBJ1-4 provide the parts outside the CDR3, is GAGVSQSPSNKVTEKGKDVELRCDPISGHTALYWYRQSLGQGLEFLIYFQGNSAPDKSGLPSDRFSAERTGGSVSTLTIQRTQQEDSAVYLCASSLGPTGISTNEKLFFGSGTQLSVL.